This T cell receptor (beta chain) was captured by sequencing in a study of cytotoxic CD8 clonotypes in ibrutinib-treated CLL. Findings of the study overall: Relative to age-matched healthy donors, clonality at baseline was higher, and it tracked circulating CD8+ T-cell counts.

The CDR3 length is 15 residues. Germline CDR1 is SGHNT and CDR2 is YENEEA. J gave up 3 bases and V 6 bases, and 7 bases lay outside the gene matches. This clone has just a few counts. The antigen is undetermined. The assay was immunoSEQ multiplex PCR, and TCRdb's table has in-frame clones only and misses some. The data contain about 200,000 clones, around 70% of them seen just once; the ten biggest clones take up approximately 6.3%. The chain uses TRBV11-3 and TRBJ2-2, with 7 positions matching TRBD1. This sample comprised PBMCs, obtained after 12 months of ibrutinib treatment. This receptor was taken from a human donor with chronic lymphocytic leukemia. CDR3 region: CASRQGQGDTGELFF. CDR3 DNA sequence: TGTGCCAGCAGACAAGGTCAGGGGGACACCGGGGAGCTGTTTTTT. Combining the CDR3 with reference TRBV11-3 and TRBJ2-2 gives the whole variable domain EAGVVQSPRYKIIEKKQPVAFWCNPISGHNTLYWYLQNLGQGPELLIRYENEEAVDDSQLPKDRFSAERLKGVDSTLKIQPAELGDSAVYLCASRQGQGDTGELFFGEGSRLTVL.